These T cell receptor beta chains were read from a single sample in a study of T cell responses to AZD1222 COVID-19 vaccine. Sequencing used immunoSEQ multiplex PCR; TCRdb keeps in-frame clones, though not all of them. The repertoire has fewer than 200,000 clones, approximately 94% of them found once; the top ten carry 3.6%. The starting material was peripheral blood, obtained 28 days after the second dose of the MenACWY control vaccine. These receptors were obtained from an adult who received the MenACWY meningococcal vaccine as a control. CDR3s include the opening cysteine and the closing phenylalanine or tryptophan. D genes are given only for firm matches. Clone size is given for some rows only: seen once, a few or many times, or a class if the clone is expanded.

V	D	size	J	length	CDR3	DNA
TRBV11-2	TRBD2	.	TRBJ2-3	17	CASSLRAAGDGTDTQYF	TGTGCCAGCAGCTTAAGGGCCGCGGGGGACGGCACAGATACGCAGTATTTT
TRBV12-3/TRBV12-4	.	.	TRBJ2-5	13	CASSQGTEETQYF	TGTGCCAGCAGTCAGGGGACGGAAGAGACCCAGTACTTC
TRBV5-1	TRBD2	.	TRBJ2-1	15	CASSLVAGADNEQFF	TGCGCCAGCAGCTTGGTGGCGGGAGCTGACAATGAGCAGTTCTTC
TRBV18	TRBD1	.	TRBJ2-3	17	CASSPPLGTGLEDTQYF	TGTGCCAGCTCACCACCCTTAGGGACAGGGCTCGAGGATACGCAGTATTTT
TRBV5-1	.	once	TRBJ1-3	14	CASSSSDESGTIYF	TGCGCCAGCAGCTCGTCGGACGAGAGCGGCACCATATATTTT
TRBV2	TRBD2	.	TRBJ2-1	15	CASSRLAGGYNEQFF	TGTGCCAGCAGTCGACTAGCGGGAGGTTACAATGAGCAGTTCTTC
TRBV14	TRBD2	.	TRBJ2-3	16	CASSQIAGLSTDTQYF	TGTGCCAGCAGCCAGATAGCGGGGCTTAGCACAGATACGCAGTATTTT
TRBV11-3	TRBD2	.	TRBJ2-3	13	CASQRDGTDTQYF	TGTGCCAGTCAGCGGGATGGCACAGATACGCAGTATTTT
TRBV28	.	.	TRBJ1-1	14	CASSFYPVDTEAFF	TGTGCCAGCAGTTTCTACCCCGTGGACACCGAAGCTTTCTTT
TRBV21-1	.	.	TRBJ2-7	15	CASSTSTPNLYEQYF	TGTGCCAGCAGCACCTCGACCCCTAACCTCTACGAGCAGTACTTC
TRBV6-1	TRBD2	.	TRBJ2-1	16	CASSATLAGPLSEQFF	TGTGCCAGCAGTGCGACACTAGCGGGGCCTCTCTCTGAGCAGTTCTTC
TRBV9	TRBD1	.	TRBJ2-7	14	CASSLRTGGDEQYF	TGTGCCAGCAGCCTTAGGACAGGGGGCGACGAGCAGTACTTC
TRBV30	.	.	TRBJ1-3	15	CAWSRNPTAGNTIYF	TGTGCCTGGAGTCGCAATCCGACTGCTGGAAACACCATATATTTT
TRBV11-2	.	.	TRBJ2-2	14	CASGLSGATGELFF	TGTGCCAGCGGGTTGAGCGGAGCTACCGGGGAGCTGTTTTTT
TRBV29-1	TRBD2	.	TRBJ2-2	14	CSARTSGSDGELFF	TGCAGCGCACGGACTAGCGGGAGCGACGGGGAGCTGTTTTTT
TRBV30	.	.	TRBJ1-1	14	CAWSVQFRRGEAFF	TGTGCCTGGAGTGTACAGTTCCGACGGGGGGAAGCTTTCTTT
TRBV4-2	.	.	TRBJ1-2	16	CASSQENGKTNYGYTF	TGTGCCAGCAGCCAAGAAAACGGAAAGACTAACTATGGCTACACCTTC
TRBV27	TRBD1	.	TRBJ1-1	14	CASSPGQTFTEAFF	TGTGCCAGCAGCCCGGGACAGACGTTCACTGAAGCTTTCTTT
TRBV4-1	.	once	TRBJ1-5	16	CASSQEFGDGWQPQHF	TGCGCCAGCAGCCAAGAGTTCGGGGACGGCTGGCAGCCCCAGCATTTT
TRBV28	.	.	TRBJ2-6	15	CASSFPAPGANVLTF	TGTGCCAGCAGTTTCCCCGCGCCGGGGGCCAACGTCCTGACTTTC
TRBV15	TRBD1	.	TRBJ1-2	15	CATSSPSRGKYGYTF	TGTGCCACCAGCAGTCCCAGCAGGGGGAAGTATGGCTACACCTTC
TRBV19	.	.	TRBJ1-1	12	CATGQRNTEAFF	TGTGCCACAGGACAGAGGAACACTGAAGCTTTCTTT
TRBV19	TRBD2	.	TRBJ2-3	16	CASSIYLAGGTDTQYF	TGTGCCAGTAGTATATACCTAGCGGGGGGCACAGATACGCAGTATTTT
TRBV9	.	.	TRBJ2-3	13	CASSVDRSDTQYF	TGTGCCAGCAGCGTTGACAGGTCAGATACGCAGTATTTT
TRBV30	.	.	TRBJ1-5	17	CAWSANTGVGSNQPQHF	TGTGCCTGGAGCGCAAATACCGGGGTTGGCAGCAATCAGCCCCAGCATTTT
TRBV5-4	TRBD1	.	TRBJ2-1	17	CASSPQFRDRGNNEQFF	TGTGCCAGCAGCCCACAGTTCAGGGACAGGGGAAACAATGAGCAGTTCTTC
TRBV19	TRBD1	.	TRBJ1-4	14	CASSARTGLEKLFF	TGTGCCAGTAGTGCCCGGACAGGCCTTGAAAAACTGTTTTTT
TRBV5-1	.	.	TRBJ1-2	13	CASSLGNSYGYTF	TGCGCCAGCAGCTTGGGAAATTCCTATGGCTACACCTTC
TRBV2	TRBD1	.	TRBJ1-3	14	CASRGTGSGNTIYF	TGTGCCAGCAGAGGGACAGGGAGTGGAAACACCATATATTTT
TRBV7-9	.	once	TRBJ2-7	12	CASSLGMREQYF	TGTGCCAGCAGCTTAGGGATGCGAGAGCAGTACTTC
TRBV7-2	.	few	TRBJ1-2	15	CASSLVAGEIYGYTF	TGTGCCAGCAGCTTAGTGGCAGGGGAGATCTATGGCTACACCTTC
TRBV30	.	.	TRBJ1-3	15	CAWSVSAGSGNTIYF	TGTGCCTGGAGTGTATCGGCGGGGTCAGGAAACACCATATATTTT
TRBV5-1	.	.	TRBJ1-1	14	CASTSGSDTTEAFF	TGCGCCAGCACTTCTGGGTCGGACACCACAGAAGCTTTCTTT
TRBV5-4	.	.	TRBJ1-5	16	CASSLVGRDGNQPQHF	TGTGCCAGCAGCTTGGTGGGCAGGGATGGGAATCAGCCCCAGCATTTT
TRBV5-5	TRBD1	.	TRBJ1-5	19	CASSYNPGTGPKGNQPQHF	TGTGCCAGCAGCTATAATCCCGGGACAGGGCCTAAGGGCAATCAGCCCCAGCATTTT
TRBV6-5	TRBD2	.	TRBJ2-5	14	CASSSTSAKETQYF	TGTGCCAGCAGTTCGACTAGCGCCAAAGAGACCCAGTACTTC
TRBV5-1	.	.	TRBJ2-4	14	CASSPGVAKNIQYF	TGCGCCAGCAGCCCGGGGGTGGCCAAAAACATTCAGTACTTC
TRBV3-1/TRBV3-2	TRBD2	.	TRBJ2-1	15	CASSQGGLAGREQFF	TGTGCCAGCAGCCAAGGGGGACTAGCGGGCAGAGAGCAGTTCTTC
TRBV2	.	.	TRBJ2-3	18	CASSEGGRGQYYTDTQYF	TGTGCCAGCAGTGAGGGTGGGCGGGGCCAATACTACACAGATACGCAGTATTTT
TRBV5-1	.	.	TRBJ2-3	15	CASSLRRLSTDTQYF	TGCGCCAGCAGCTTGAGGAGACTTTCAACAGATACGCAGTATTTT
TRBV27	.	.	TRBJ1-5	12	CASSALGQPQHF	TGTGCCAGCAGCGCCTTGGGGCAGCCCCAGCATTTT
TRBV6-5	TRBD1	.	TRBJ2-4	15	CASRDRELAKNIQYF	TGTGCCAGCAGGGACAGGGAGCTAGCCAAAAACATTCAGTACTTC
TRBV27	TRBD1	.	TRBJ1-1	13	CASSPSGTGRAFF	TGTGCCAGCAGTCCCTCCGGGACAGGACGGGCTTTCTTT
TRBV30	.	.	TRBJ1-5	15	CAWSGGDQGNQPQHF	TGTGCCTGGAGTGGCGGGGATCAGGGCAATCAGCCCCAGCATTTT
TRBV9	.	.	TRBJ2-1	16	CASSVAPRTDYNEQFF	TGTGCCAGCAGCGTAGCTCCCCGGACAGACTACAATGAGCAGTTCTTC
TRBV30	TRBD1	.	TRBJ1-5	14	CAWSPQGGNQPQHF	TGTGCCTGGAGTCCCCAGGGGGGCAATCAGCCCCAGCATTTT
TRBV4-2	.	.	TRBJ1-1	16	CASSLPNGGGNTEAFF	TGTGCCAGCAGTCTTCCCAACGGGGGGGGGAACACTGAAGCTTTCTTT
TRBV7-9	.	once	TRBJ1-1	13	CASSLTMGTEAFF	TGTGCCAGCAGCCTAACGATGGGGACTGAAGCTTTCTTT
TRBV7-3	.	once	TRBJ2-6	12	CASSLRGHVLTF	TGTGCCAGCAGCTTAAGGGGCCACGTCCTGACTTTC
TRBV9	.	.	TRBJ1-6	12	CASSATEGPLHF	TGTGCCAGCAGCGCGACCGAGGGGCCCCTCCACTTT
TRBV27	TRBD1	.	TRBJ2-7	16	CASSLFQGQGAGEQYF	TGTGCCAGCAGTTTATTCCAGGGACAGGGGGCGGGCGAGCAGTACTTC
TRBV9	TRBD1	.	TRBJ1-2	18	CASSVGSPALGQGKGYTF	TGTGCCAGCAGCGTAGGATCACCGGCCTTGGGACAGGGTAAAGGCTACACCTTC
TRBV18	TRBD1	.	TRBJ2-5	15	CASSPGDRLQETQYF	TGTGCCAGCTCACCAGGGGACAGGCTACAAGAGACCCAGTACTTC
TRBV24-1	TRBD2	few	TRBJ2-1	15	CATIGLRAGALEQFF	TGTGCCACCATTGGGCTGAGAGCGGGAGCCCTCGAGCAGTTCTTC
TRBV7-9	.	.	TRBJ1-4	16	CASSSNRGRTNEKLFF	TGTGCCAGCAGCTCTAATCGGGGGAGGACGAATGAAAAACTGTTTTTT
TRBV5-1	.	.	TRBJ1-1	13	CASSWTANTEAFF	TGCGCCAGCAGCTGGACAGCGAACACTGAAGCTTTCTTT
TRBV6-5	TRBD1	.	TRBJ1-1	15	CASSYAGGVNTEAFF	TGTGCCAGCAGTTACGCAGGGGGTGTGAACACTGAAGCTTTCTTT
TRBV10-3	.	.	TRBJ2-1	16	CAISGKLASSYNEQFF	TGTGCCATCAGTGGGAAACTGGCTAGCTCCTACAATGAGCAGTTCTTC
TRBV6-5	.	.	TRBJ2-1	13	CASSTDHYNEQFF	TGTGCCAGCAGCACAGACCACTACAATGAGCAGTTCTTC